A selection of T cell receptor beta chains follows, all from one sample in a study of shared clonotypes between healthy human individuals. This table comes from immunoSEQ multiplex PCR, and its TCRdb copy is limited to in-frame clones, with some not included. The sample carries about 2.3 million clones, 85% to 95% recorded once. The sample was naive CD4+ T cells from PBMCs. The origin of the receptors is a man aged 18 to 30 in good health. Some clones in this sample may be carry-over from other donors' samples. Each CDR3 is given with its conserved first and last residue. The D gene is left open where the match is weak.

>TRBJ2-7|TRBV28|-
TGTGCCAGCAGTCCGGTTGTAGGCGAGCAGTACTTC
CASSPVVGEQYF
>TRBJ2-1|TRBV7-8|-
TGTGCCAGCAGCTTTGATAGGGGGAGCGGTCTCGATGAGCAGTTCTTC
CASSFDRGSGLDEQFF
>TRBJ2-5|TRBV7-9|-
TGTGCCAGCAGCTTGGCCCCCCTCGAGGAGCAGTACTTC
CASSLAPLEEQYF
>TRBJ1-2|TRBV6-1|-
TGTGCCAGCAGTGACAGGATAAAAAACTATGGCTACACCTTC
CASSDRIKNYGYTF
>TRBJ1-1|TRBV7-2|-
TGTGCCAGCAGCCCCCTGGGGCAGGGTGAGATTCAGGGGAGCACTGAAGCTTTCTTT
CASSPLGQGEIQGSTEAFF
>TRBJ2-4|TRBV2|TRBD2
TGTGCCAGCAGTGAACCCGGACTAGCGGGTTTAGCCAAAAACATTCAGTACTTC
CASSEPGLAGLAKNIQYF
>TRBJ1-2|TRBV5-1|-
TGCGCCAGCAGCTTGTCCTACAGGGAGACACCGAGCTATGGCTACACCTTC
CASSLSYRETPSYGYTF
>TRBJ1-1|TRBV28|TRBD1
TGTGCCAGCAGGGAGGGTGTTCGGACAGGGCTAAGGGAAGCTTTCTTT
CASREGVRTGLREAFF
>TRBJ2-1|TRBV6-5|-
TGTGCCAGCACCGCATCCTACAATGAGCAGTTCTTC
CASTASYNEQFF
>TRBJ2-5|TRBV9|-
TGTGCCAGCAGCGTAGCTAGCCAAGAGACCCAGTACTTC
CASSVASQETQYF
>TRBJ2-7|TRBV5-5|-
TGTGCCAGCAGCTCAAGCGGGACATATTTAGGAGACGAGCAGTACTTC
CASSSSGTYLGDEQYF
>TRBJ2-5|TRBV7-2|-
TGTGCCAGCAGCACCCGACTAGATCAAGAGACCCAGTACTTC
CASSTRLDQETQYF
>TRBJ2-3|TRBV29-1|TRBD2
TGCAGGGGAGGGGACGCAGGTCTATCTGATACGCAGTATTTT
CRGGDAGLSDTQYF
>TRBJ2-5|TRBV5-1|TRBD2
TGCGCCAGCAGCATGGGACTAGCGGGAGCCCAAGAGACCCAGTACTTC
CASSMGLAGAQETQYF
>TRBJ1-5|TRBV6-1|-
TGTGCCAGCAGCCTCATGAGACAGCTCAATCAGCCCCAGCATTTT
CASSLMRQLNQPQHF